These T cell receptor beta chains were read from a single sample in a study of T cells after yellow fever vaccination. TCRdb redid the calling of the 5' RACE reads with MiXCR, one entry per CDR3 protein. Among about 400,000 distinct CDR3 sequences, 6.2% were seen once, and the ten largest hold over 12%. The specimen was PBMCs, collected 5 days after the yellow fever booster vaccination. These receptors all stem from a man aged 25-45 years who received the YFV17D yellow fever vaccine. Both conserved end residues are part of each CDR3. A D gene is named only where the DNA matches it firmly. Expanded clones are given a class, and other clones once, few, many or no size at all.

J gene,clone size,V gene,D gene,CDR3 DNA,CDR3 protein
TRBJ2-7,many,TRBV7-2,TRBD2,TGTGCCAGCAGCTTAGCTCCTAGCGGGAGCTACGAGCAGTACTTC,CASSLAPSGSYEQYF
TRBJ2-2,few,TRBV20-1,-,TGCAGTGCTAGAGTGACAGGATCCCCCGGGGAGCTGTTTTTT,CSARVTGSPGELFF
TRBJ2-1,many,TRBV20-1,TRBD2,TGCAGTGCTAGAGATTGGGTTAGCGGGTCTTACAATGAGCAGTTCTTC,CSARDWVSGSYNEQFF
TRBJ2-7,many,TRBV5-1,-,TGCGCCAGCACCTCGATCCCTGGAGGCTACGAGCAGTACTTC,CASTSIPGGYEQYF
TRBJ2-1,many,TRBV7-6,-,TGTGCCAGCAGCTTAGGGAGCGCCTCCTACAATGAGCAGTTCTTC,CASSLGSASYNEQFF
TRBJ1-1,-,TRBV4-2,TRBD1,TGTGCCAGCAGCCAAGTTGGGACAGGGGGCACTGAAGCTTTCTTT,CASSQVGTGGTEAFF
TRBJ2-7,many,TRBV28,TRBD2,TGTGCCAGCAGCTCCCAAGCGGGAGGGACTTACGAGCAGTACTTC,CASSSQAGGTYEQYF
TRBJ2-7,many,TRBV15,-,TGTGCCACCAGCCCAGCGCTGGGTTTAAAGCAGTACTTC,CATSPALGLKQYF
TRBJ2-7,-,TRBV19,TRBD2,TGTGCCAGTAGTAGTGTCGGGACTAGCGGAACCTACGAGCAGTACTTC,CASSSVGTSGTYEQYF
TRBJ2-7,few,TRBV6-2/TRBV6-3,-,TGTGCCAGCAGTTACGCAGGCGTACCTTCCTACGAGCAGTACTTC,CASSYAGVPSYEQYF
TRBJ2-1,many,TRBV5-1,-,TGCGCCAGCAGCCCAAGGAGCTCCTACAATGAGCAGTTCTTC,CASSPRSSYNEQFF
TRBJ2-7,-,TRBV11-2,-,TGTGCCAGCAGCTTTAGCTTTCAGGGGCTAACTTACGAGCAGTACTTC,CASSFSFQGLTYEQYF
TRBJ2-5,-,TRBV4-1,-,TGCGCCAGCAGCCAAGAATCCCCAGGTGGGCGAGAGACCCAGTACTTC,CASSQESPGGRETQYF
TRBJ2-5,few,TRBV19,-,TGTGCCAGTATGCCTTCCGGAGGCGGGGCAGAGACCCAGTACTTC,CASMPSGGGAETQYF
TRBJ1-1,few,TRBV12-3/TRBV12-4,TRBD1,TGTGCCAGCAGGACAGGGGAGGTAAACACTGAAGCTTTCTTT,CASRTGEVNTEAFF
TRBJ2-3,-,TRBV20-1,-,TGCAGTGCTAGAGATGGCCGAGATACGCAGTATTTT,CSARDGRDTQYF
TRBJ2-1,-,TRBV7-2,-,TGTGCCAGCACGGGGATCCTTGGAGGGCAGTTCTTC,CASTGILGGQFF
TRBJ2-2,few,TRBV5-4,-,TGTGCCAGCAGCTTGGCCCTGGGGTCTACCGGGGAGCTGTTTTTT,CASSLALGSTGELFF
TRBJ1-3,few,TRBV6-5,-,TGTGCCAGCAGTTATGGGGGCAATAATCTCTCTGGAAACACCATATATTTT,CASSYGGNNLSGNTIYF
TRBJ2-7,many,TRBV7-2,TRBD2,TGTGCCAGCAGCTTAGACGCGGGAGGGTCGGGGCAGTACTTC,CASSLDAGGSGQYF
TRBJ2-5,few,TRBV12-3/TRBV12-4,-,TGTGCCAGCAGCCCTGGGCGGCCTAACCAAGAGACCCAGTACTTC,CASSPGRPNQETQYF
TRBJ2-3,many,TRBV10-3,-,TGTGCCATGGCCGGGACCTCCACAGATACGCAGTATTTT,CAMAGTSTDTQYF
TRBJ1-1,-,TRBV10-1,-,TGCGCCTCCCGGGGATCCAACACTGAAGCTTTCTTT,CASRGSNTEAFF
TRBJ2-3,many,TRBV2,-,TGTGCCAGCAGCCAAAGACCAGATACGCAGTATTTT,CASSQRPDTQYF
TRBJ2-1,many,TRBV6-5,-,TGTGCCAGCAGTTACTCGGCGGGAAGCTCCTACAATGAGCAGTTCTTC,CASSYSAGSSYNEQFF
TRBJ1-5,few,TRBV3-1,TRBD1,TGTGCCAGCAGCCCTTCTGGACAGGGCGGACGGGGGACCCAGCATTTT,CASSPSGQGGRGTQHF
TRBJ2-7,few,TRBV28,-,TGTGCCAGCAGTTCCTGGACAAAAATCTCCTACGAGCAGTACTTC,CASSSWTKISYEQYF
TRBJ1-2,-,TRBV7-2,-,TGTGCCAGCAGCTTAAGGTCGGCGAGGAGCTACACCTTC,CASSLRSARSYTF
TRBJ2-1,-,TRBV6-1,TRBD1,TGTGCCAGCAGGCCGGGACAGTCCCCCAATGAGCAGTTCTTC,CASRPGQSPNEQFF